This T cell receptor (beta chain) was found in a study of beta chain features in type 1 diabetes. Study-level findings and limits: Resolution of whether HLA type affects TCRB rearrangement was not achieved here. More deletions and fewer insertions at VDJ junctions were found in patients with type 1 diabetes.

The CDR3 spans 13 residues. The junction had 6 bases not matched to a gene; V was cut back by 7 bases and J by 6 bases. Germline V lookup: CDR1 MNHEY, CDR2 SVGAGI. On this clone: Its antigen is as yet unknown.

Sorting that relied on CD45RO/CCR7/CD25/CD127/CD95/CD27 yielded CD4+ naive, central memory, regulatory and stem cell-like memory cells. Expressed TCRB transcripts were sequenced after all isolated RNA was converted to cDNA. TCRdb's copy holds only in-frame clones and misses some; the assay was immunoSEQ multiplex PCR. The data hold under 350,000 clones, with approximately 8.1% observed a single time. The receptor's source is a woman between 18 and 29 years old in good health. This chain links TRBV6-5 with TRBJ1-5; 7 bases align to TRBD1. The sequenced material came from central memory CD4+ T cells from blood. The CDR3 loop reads CASTTGDPQPQHF. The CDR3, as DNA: TGTGCCAGCACCACAGGGGATCCTCAGCCCCAGCATTTT.